Below are 26 T cell receptor beta chains sequenced from a single sample in a study of blood T cell repertoires in COVID-19. Here immunoSEQ multiplex PCR was the method, and the copy in TCRdb shows in-frame clones only, minus some. The data show about 190,000 clones, approximately 80% seen once. Sequencing used peripheral blood. These receptor sequences come from a woman in her fifties or sixties with acute or convalescent COVID-19.

V and J are TRBV12-3 or TRBV12-4 and TRBJ1-2; D possibly corresponds to TRBD1 (6 bases). The CDR3 spans 13 residues. V shed 3 bases and J shed 4 bases, with 9 bases lying between them. The CDR3 DNA follows: TGTGCCAGCAGTTTTGGGGACATCTATGGCTACACCTTC. It specifies CASSFGDIYGYTF.

The chain employs TRBV5-1 and TRBJ2-1; maybe TRBD2 (6 bases). From germline, CDR1 is SGHRS and CDR2 YFSETQ. V was cut by 6 bases and J by 4 bases, with 17 bases left in between. There are 15 residues in the CDR3. Written as DNA, the CDR3 is TGCGCCAGCACCCCGATCGGGAGCCTGTACAATGAGCAGTTCTTC. Amino acid sequence: CASTPIGSLYNEQFF.

V is TRBV19 and J is TRBJ2-3; D is undetermined. Germline assignment: CDR1 LNHDA and CDR2 SQIVND (reference sequence). CDR3 length: 14 residues. Trimming cost V 6 bases and J 2 bases, with 12 bases left between them. The CDR3, as DNA: TGTGCCAGTAGGGTAGCATCCGCCACAGATACGCAGTATTTT. Translating it yields CASRVASATDTQYF. Full variable domain (outside the CDR3, taken from reference TRBV19 and TRBJ2-3): DGGITQSPKYLFRKEGQNVTLSCEQNLNHDAMYWYRQDPGQGLRLIYYSQIVNDFQKGDIAEGYSVSREKKESFPLTVTSAQKNPTAFYLCASRVASATDTQYFGPGTRLTVL.

The chain is built from TRBV7-2 and TRBJ1-1, with TRBD1 matching 7 bases. The germline V gene has CDR1 SGHTA and CDR2 FQGNSA. The J segment lost 2 bases and the V segment lost 5 bases, leaving 8 bases of the junction unmatched. This CDR3 is built from 15 residues. Here the CDR3 reads CASSPSTGLNTEAFF. The CDR3 DNA sequence: TGTGCCAGCAGCCCCTCGACAGGGCTTAACACTGAAGCTTTCTTT.

J is TRBJ1-3 and V is TRBV28; D not certain. The CDR3 is made up of 14 amino acids. Germline V gives CDR1 MDHEN, CDR2 SYDVKM. Trimming took 6 bases from V and 2 from J, leaving 11 bases between them. CDR3 in DNA: TGTGCCAGCAGACCCCCCGGGGCTGGAAACACCATATATTTT. It translates to CASRPPGAGNTIYF.

This chain connects TRBV19 to TRBJ2-2; maybe TRBD1 (5 bases). V dropped 5 bases and J dropped 4 bases, with 23 bases sitting between them. Looked up from germline, CDR1 is LNHDA and CDR2 is SQIVND (reference sequence). The CDR3 totals 18 residues. CDR3 in DNA: TGTGCCAGTAGTCTCATACAGGTCCGGAATAACCCCACCGGGGAGCTGTTTTTT. Translation gives CASSLIQVRNNPTGELFF.

CDR3 nucleotides: TGTGCCAGCTCACCGGGACAGGGGGCCGCAGAGACCCAGTACTTC. Its translation: CASSPGQGAAETQYF. The V and J genes are TRBV18 and TRBJ2-5, with 12 nucleotides matching TRBD1. Germline trimming cut 3 bases from V and 4 bases from J; bases unmatched to any gene: 3. The germline V gene has CDR1 KGHSH and CDR2 LQKENI. The CDR3 spans 15 residues.

This chain connects TRBV30 to TRBJ1-3; a possible D gene is TRBD1 (5 bases). CDR3 length equals 15 residues. Per the germline V gene, CDR1 is GTSNPN and CDR2 is SVGIG (reference sequence). Trimming removed 2 bases from V and 2 bases from J, with 13 bases in between. This CDR3 is CAWSPGGLPGNTIYF. CDR3 DNA: TGTGCCTGGAGTCCGGGGGGACTACCTGGAAACACCATATATTTT.

This CDR3 is CASSLGGNGYTF. CDR3 coding DNA: TGTGCCAGCAGCCTAGGGGGTAATGGCTACACCTTC. The rearrangement joins TRBV5-5 to TRBJ1-2, with D perhaps TRBD1 (6 bases). The CDR3 totals 12 residues. In germline, CDR1 is SGHKS, CDR2 YYEKEE (reference sequence). V lost 4 bases and J lost 6, with 10 bases in between.

V and J are TRBV19 and TRBJ2-5; TRBD1 matches at 7 bases. The CDR3 sequence is 14 residues long. Germline trimming cut 5 bases from V and 0 bases from J; bases unmatched to any gene: 3. Germline CDR1 is LNHDA and CDR2 is SQIVND (reference sequence). The CDR3 is CASSLDRDQETQYF. The CDR3 DNA reads TGTGCCAGTAGTCTTGACAGGGACCAAGAGACCCAGTACTTC.

The J gene is TRBJ1-6, the V gene TRBV5-1, with 9 bases matching TRBD1. V lost 2 bases and J lost 7; bases outside the gene matches: 4. Germline values: CDR1 SGHRS, CDR2 YFSETQ. CDR3 length equals 15 residues. DNA for the CDR3: TGCGCCAGCAGCTTCGCTGGACAGGGGAATTCACCCCTCCACTTT. This encodes CASSFAGQGNSPLHF.

The chain links TRBV5-1 to TRBJ2-6; D is unclear. Germline V gene data show CDR1 as SGHRS and CDR2 as YFSETQ. The CDR3 is 17 amino acids. Deletions cut 0 bases from V and 0 bases from J, with 10 bases between. The CDR3 sequence is CASSLVRLSSGANVLTF. The DNA of the CDR3 is TGCGCCAGCAGCTTGGTGCGGCTCAGCTCTGGGGCCAACGTCCTGACTTTC.

This clone appeared once. The chain recombines TRBV6-5 with TRBJ1-2, with D perhaps matching TRBD1 (6 bases). Deletions cut 8 bases from V and 8 bases from J, with 21 bases between. This CDR3 comprises 14 residues. Looked up from germline, CDR1 is MNHEY and CDR2 is SVGAGI. The chain's CDR3 is CASLPQGFGAGYTF. Written as DNA, the CDR3 is TGTGCCAGCCTACCTCAGGGGTTCGGAGCGGGCTACACCTTC.

The chain has TRBV18 and TRBJ1-4; a weak D match, TRBD1 (5 bases). Germline V gene data show CDR1 as KGHSH and CDR2 as LQKENI. The V end was cut by 3 bases, the J end by 3 bases, with 8 bases between. This CDR3 is 14 amino acids long. The CDR3 bases are TGTGCCAGCTCACCGCGACAGTCTAATGAAAAACTGTTTTTT. This gives the protein CASSPRQSNEKLFF.

This clone appeared a single time. The rearrangement joins TRBV10-1 to TRBJ2-1; 12 positions match TRBD2. The length of the CDR3 is 15 residues. Losses at the gene ends were 0 bases for V and 15 bases for J; bases not matched to a gene: 9. Germline CDR1 is WNHNN and CDR2 is SYGVQD (reference sequence). The CDR3 bases are TGCGCCAGCAGTGAGTCCCTAGCGGGAGGGCGGCCAGCGTTCTTC. The encoded protein is CASSESLAGGRPAFF.

The chain links TRBV5-6 to TRBJ2-3; 7 bases map to TRBD2. CDR1 and CDR2 (germline): SGHDT, YYEEEE. The CDR3 contains 15 residues. V lost 0 bases to trimming and J lost 4 bases; unmatched junction nucleotides: 5. CDR3: CASSLAGSGSDTQYF. CDR3 nucleotides: TGTGCCAGCAGCTTGGCCGGTAGCGGGTCAGATACGCAGTATTTT.

The genes are TRBV11-2 and TRBJ2-7; D gene uncertain. V was cut by 4 bases and J by 6 bases, with 7 bases left in between. This CDR3 spans 11 amino acids. Germline CDR1 is SGHAT and CDR2 is FQNNGV. CDR3 residues: CASSSLFEQYF. As DNA, the CDR3 is TGTGCCAGCAGCTCCCTGTTCGAGCAGTACTTC.

The gene calls are TRBV21-1 and TRBJ2-5; no DNA check was done on the table's D call, TRBD2. TRBV21-1 is assigned pseudogene status. The CDR3 sequence is 24 residues long. The CDR3 here is CASSKQTPTRRTSGGLNNQETQYF. Written as DNA, the CDR3 is TGTGCCAGCAGCAAGCAAACGCCGACTCGAAGGACTAGCGGGGGACTCAATAACCAAGAGACCCAGTACTTC.

The chain recombines TRBV2 with TRBJ1-3; no clear D gene. In germline, CDR1 is SNHLY, CDR2 FYNNEI. The CDR3 loop spans 17 amino acids. Trimming removed 4 bases from V and 0 bases from J, with 16 bases in between. CDR3 residues: CASSGIRRAHSGNTIYF. DNA of the CDR3: TGTGCCAGCAGTGGGATCAGGAGGGCACACTCTGGAAACACCATATATTTT.

The J gene is TRBJ2-7, the V gene TRBV6-4, with D possibly being TRBD2 (6 bases). The CDR3 has 15 residues. V shed 2 bases and J shed 6 bases, with 17 bases lying between them. Germline V CDR1 and CDR2: MRHNA, SNTAGT. The CDR3 loop reads CASSDRDSRVCEQYF. CDR3 bases: TGTGCCAGCAGTGACAGGGACTCGCGAGTTTGCGAGCAGTACTTC.

The V call is TRBV19, the J call TRBJ2-1; 8 nucleotides agree with TRBD1. The CDR3 totals 14 residues. Germline CDR1 LNHDA, CDR2 SQIVND (reference sequence). Germline trimming cut 1 base from V and 12 bases from J; bases unmatched to any gene: 8. The CDR3 DNA reads TGTGCCAGTAGTATAGCCCGGGACACAGGGGGGCAGTTCTTC. Translation: CASSIARDTGGQFF.

The chain employs TRBV5-6 and TRBJ1-6; a weak D match, TRBD1 (5 bases). Per the germline V gene, CDR1 is SGHDT and CDR2 is YYEEEE. This CDR3 has 15 amino acids. Trimming pared 4 bases from V and 5 bases from J, leaving 13 bases between. The CDR3 nucleotides read TGTGCCAGCAGCCCCCGCCGGGGGAATAATTCACCCCTCCACTTT. This gives the protein CASSPRRGNNSPLHF.

V usage is TRBV19 and J usage is TRBJ1-1; TRBD1 aligns across 8 bases. Per the germline V gene, CDR1 is LNHDA and CDR2 is SQIVND (reference sequence). V lost 5 bases and J lost 4; bases outside the gene matches: 6. This CDR3 region has 14 residues. As DNA, the CDR3 is TGTGCCAGTAGTGACAGGGGTCGTGTCACTGAAGCTTTCTTT. Amino acid sequence: CASSDRGRVTEAFF.

The rearrangement uses TRBV9 and TRBJ2-1, with TRBD1 matching over 7 bases. Germline assignment: CDR1 SGDLS and CDR2 YYNGEE. Unmatched junction bases numbered 5, after V lost 0 bases and J lost 5 bases. This CDR3 comprises 15 residues. Here the CDR3 reads CASSVGHRGDNEQFF. CDR3 coding DNA: TGTGCCAGCAGCGTAGGCCACAGGGGAGACAATGAGCAGTTCTTC.

The rearrangement joins TRBV6-5 to TRBJ2-7; D might be TRBD2 (5 bases). V lost 0 bases and J lost 3, with 12 bases in between. The CDR3 is made up of 15 amino acids. Germline CDR1 MNHEY, CDR2 SVGAGI. The CDR3 DNA reads as TGTGCCAGCAGTTACTCGAGCGGCAGCAACTACGAGCAGTACTTC. As protein: CASSYSSGSNYEQYF.

The V call is TRBV29-1, the J call TRBJ2-7, with TRBD2 matching 12 bases. The CDR3 length is 14 residues. Germline assignment: CDR1 SQVTM and CDR2 ANQGSEA. The junction had 4 bases not matched to a gene; V was cut back by 5 bases and J by 2 bases. CDR3 residues: CSVRSSGRAYEQYF. The CDR3, as DNA: TGCAGCGTTAGATCTAGCGGGAGGGCCTACGAGCAGTACTTC.